This entry is about one T cell receptor (beta chain). The data belong to a study of blood T cell repertoires in COVID-19. Study-wide background: The cDNA or gDNA used as material had been derived from T cells, B-cell-depleted T cells, or PBMCs.

Original data processing: How many nucleated cells were present was estimated from reference gene primer amplification. The data were produced by immunoSEQ multiplex PCR, yet TCRdb's version contains in-frame clones alone and is incomplete. V and J calls and clone size come straight from that table; D and trimming were deduced from the DNA. The sample records 200,000 to 250,000 clones, more than 80% being singletons. The germline CDR1 and CDR2 sequences are SGHRS and YFSETQ. J lost 5 bases, V lost 3 bases, and 10 bases had no gene match. The CDR3 totals 15 residues. This rearrangement joins TRBV5-1 to TRBJ2-7; 8 bases align to TRBD2. The sample taken for sequencing was peripheral blood. The sequence came from a human donor in a cohort sampled during active COVID-19. CDR3 residues: CASSSLAGPSHEQYF. The CDR3 nucleotides read TGCGCCAGCAGCTCTTTAGCGGGGCCTTCCCACGAGCAGTACTTC.